Listed below are T cell receptor beta chains from one sample, sequenced in a study of cytomegalovirus exposure and HLA in healthy donors. Profiling relied on immunoSEQ multiplex PCR, and the TCRdb table lists in-frame clones only, not all of them. The table records 150,000 to 200,000 clones, approximately 85% of them present only once. The sequencing sample was made of PBMCs. These receptors were taken from a man younger than 30 in good health and CMV-seropositive. CDR3s include the opening cysteine and the closing phenylalanine or tryptophan. A D gene is named only where the DNA matches it firmly. Size is stated for part of the rows, as once, few or many counts, or as a class when the clone is expanded.

V gene: TRBV5-4
J gene: TRBJ1-2
clone size: NA
D gene: TRBD1
CDR3 DNA: TGTGCCAGCAGCTTTAGGGGACAGGGGGCTCAAGGAGAGGGCTACACCTTC
CDR3 protein: CASSFRGQGAQGEGYTF

V gene: TRBV7-9
J gene: TRBJ2-3
clone size: NA
D gene: TRBD2
CDR3 DNA: TGTGCCAGCAGCTCCCTAACTAGCGGGGGGCCGGAGGTGGATACGCAGTATTTT
CDR3 protein: CASSSLTSGGPEVDTQYF

V gene: TRBV5-8
J gene: TRBJ1-4
clone size: few
D gene: NA
CDR3 DNA: TGTGCCAGCAGCTTCTTCTACTCCCGAAGCTATAATGAAAAACTGTTTTTT
CDR3 protein: CASSFFYSRSYNEKLFF

V gene: TRBV13
J gene: TRBJ2-3
clone size: few
D gene: TRBD2
CDR3 DNA: TGTGCCAGCAGCCGGACTAGCGGGCGCACAGATACGCAGTATTTT
CDR3 protein: CASSRTSGRTDTQYF

V gene: TRBV6-5
J gene: TRBJ2-1
clone size: NA
D gene: TRBD2
CDR3 DNA: TGTGCCAGCATGGGAGCGGGAAACTACAATGAGCAGTTCTTC
CDR3 protein: CASMGAGNYNEQFF

V gene: TRBV5-1
J gene: TRBJ2-3
clone size: NA
D gene: NA
CDR3 DNA: TGCGCCAGCAGCTTCGGATTGGCCAGCGATACAGATACGCAGTATTTT
CDR3 protein: CASSFGLASDTDTQYF

V gene: TRBV6-5
J gene: TRBJ1-5
clone size: NA
D gene: NA
CDR3 DNA: TGTGCCAGCTCGTCCCTAACTAGCAATCAGCCCCAGCATTTT
CDR3 protein: CASSSLTSNQPQHF

V gene: TRBV6-1
J gene: TRBJ2-5
clone size: NA
D gene: NA
CDR3 DNA: TGTGCCAGCAGAGCCACAGGGCCCCAGGAGTACTTC
CDR3 protein: CASRATGPQEYF

V gene: TRBV7-2
J gene: TRBJ1-2
clone size: few
D gene: NA
CDR3 DNA: TGTGCCAGCAGCTCTTTCCAGGGTATGGGCTATGGCTACACCTTC
CDR3 protein: CASSSFQGMGYGYTF

V gene: TRBV7-2
J gene: TRBJ2-5
clone size: NA
D gene: NA
CDR3 DNA: TGTGCCAGCAGCGTCGGGACTCCCCAAGAGACCCAGTACTTC
CDR3 protein: CASSVGTPQETQYF

V gene: TRBV30
J gene: TRBJ1-1
clone size: NA
D gene: NA
CDR3 DNA: TGTGCCTGGAGTGAAGCCCATATCGAAGCTTTCTTT
CDR3 protein: CAWSEAHIEAFF

V gene: TRBV27
J gene: TRBJ2-7
clone size: NA
D gene: TRBD1
CDR3 DNA: TGTGCCAGCATTCGGCGGACAGGGGGACCCTGGGAGCAGTACTTC
CDR3 protein: CASIRRTGGPWEQYF

V gene: TRBV10-3
J gene: TRBJ2-1
clone size: NA
D gene: TRBD1
CDR3 DNA: TGTGCCATCAGTGGGGGACAGGGGATCAATGAGCAGTTCTTC
CDR3 protein: CAISGGQGINEQFF

V gene: TRBV5-1
J gene: TRBJ1-2
clone size: NA
D gene: NA
CDR3 DNA: TGCGCCAGCAGCTTTTTACAGGGATTTCTCGATGGCTACACCTTC
CDR3 protein: CASSFLQGFLDGYTF

V gene: TRBV6-5
J gene: TRBJ1-1
clone size: few
D gene: NA
CDR3 DNA: TGTGCCAGCAGTTACTCGTCCGGTGAAGCTTTCTTT
CDR3 protein: CASSYSSGEAFF

V gene: TRBV7-2
J gene: TRBJ1-2
clone size: NA
D gene: NA
CDR3 DNA: TGTGCCAGCAGCCTTTCTACTAACTATGGCTACACCTTC
CDR3 protein: CASSLSTNYGYTF

V gene: TRBV20-1
J gene: TRBJ2-1
clone size: NA
D gene: TRBD1
CDR3 DNA: TGCAGTGCTAGTTTGGACAGGGTGCGATTCTTC
CDR3 protein: CSASLDRVRFF

V gene: TRBV9
J gene: TRBJ1-1
clone size: NA
D gene: NA
CDR3 DNA: TGTGCCAGCAGCCCTAGTCTTGTGGGGGCGTCTGAAGCTTTCTTT
CDR3 protein: CASSPSLVGASEAFF

V gene: TRBV10-1
J gene: TRBJ2-1
clone size: NA
D gene: NA
CDR3 DNA: TGCGCCAGCAGTGCCCAGCGGGCCAGCTCCTACAATGAGCAGTTCTTC
CDR3 protein: CASSAQRASSYNEQFF

V gene: TRBV7-2
J gene: TRBJ2-2
clone size: NA
D gene: TRBD2
CDR3 DNA: TGTGCCAGCAGCTCGCCTACGGGACTAGCGGGGGCCGGGGAGCTGTTTTTT
CDR3 protein: CASSSPTGLAGAGELFF

V gene: TRBV19
J gene: TRBJ2-5
clone size: NA
D gene: NA
CDR3 DNA: TGTGCCAGTAGTATAAGATTTCAGGGGACCCAGTACTTC
CDR3 protein: CASSIRFQGTQYF

V gene: TRBV7-9
J gene: TRBJ2-7
clone size: NA
D gene: NA
CDR3 DNA: TGTTCCAGCAGCTATCAGTGGCCGAGGGAGCAGTACTTC
CDR3 protein: CSSSYQWPREQYF

V gene: TRBV7-8
J gene: TRBJ2-5
clone size: NA
D gene: NA
CDR3 DNA: TGTGCCAGCAGCGGAGGGGTCCAAGAGACCCAGTACTTC
CDR3 protein: CASSGGVQETQYF

V gene: TRBV10-2
J gene: TRBJ2-4
clone size: NA
D gene: TRBD2
CDR3 DNA: TGCGCCAGCAGTGTTCTAGCGGGGGGGCCCAGAAACATTCAGTACTTC
CDR3 protein: CASSVLAGGPRNIQYF

V gene: TRBV9
J gene: TRBJ1-6
clone size: NA
D gene: NA
CDR3 DNA: TGTGCCAGCAGCGTCCTTGGACAGTCGCCTGGAGCTGTTTATTCACCCCTCCACTTT
CDR3 protein: CASSVLGQSPGAVYSPLHF

V gene: TRBV4-1
J gene: TRBJ2-3
clone size: NA
D gene: NA
CDR3 DNA: TGCGCCAGCAGCCAAATCGCCCGGGGGGCGCAGGGAGATACGCAGTATTTT
CDR3 protein: CASSQIARGAQGDTQYF

V gene: TRBV7-2
J gene: TRBJ1-5
clone size: NA
D gene: TRBD1
CDR3 DNA: TGTGCCAGCAGCACCCGGACAGGGATCAATCAGCCCCAGCATTTT
CDR3 protein: CASSTRTGINQPQHF

V gene: TRBV5-1
J gene: TRBJ2-7
clone size: NA
D gene: TRBD2
CDR3 DNA: TGCGCCAGCTCCCCCGGGGGGGATCACGAGCAGTACTTC
CDR3 protein: CASSPGGDHEQYF

V gene: TRBV7-9
J gene: TRBJ1-1
clone size: NA
D gene: NA
CDR3 DNA: TGTGCCAGCAGCTTAGTGGCAGGAGGGAACACTGAAGCTTTCTTT
CDR3 protein: CASSLVAGGNTEAFF

V gene: TRBV11-2
J gene: TRBJ1-1
clone size: NA
D gene: TRBD1
CDR3 DNA: TGTGCCAGCAGCTTAGTGACAGGGCGCACTGAAGCTTTCTTT
CDR3 protein: CASSLVTGRTEAFF

V gene: TRBV5-8
J gene: TRBJ2-1
clone size: NA
D gene: NA
CDR3 DNA: TGTGCCAGCAGCCTAAACGTAAATGAGCAGTTCTTC
CDR3 protein: CASSLNVNEQFF

V gene: TRBV9
J gene: TRBJ1-5
clone size: NA
D gene: TRBD1
CDR3 DNA: TGTGCCAGCAGCCACGACAGGGAGGGCAATCAGCCCCAGCATTTT
CDR3 protein: CASSHDREGNQPQHF

V gene: TRBV4-3
J gene: TRBJ1-5
clone size: NA
D gene: TRBD1
CDR3 DNA: TGCGCCAGCAGCCAAGGGACAGGGAGTGATCAGCCCCAGCATTTT
CDR3 protein: CASSQGTGSDQPQHF

V gene: TRBV19
J gene: TRBJ2-3
clone size: NA
D gene: NA
CDR3 DNA: TGTGCCAGTAGTAGGATCGGGCGGGGCCAAGATACGCAGTATTTT
CDR3 protein: CASSRIGRGQDTQYF

V gene: TRBV7-6
J gene: TRBJ2-7
clone size: few
D gene: NA
CDR3 DNA: TGTGCCAGCAGCTTCGGAACAGACTACGAGCAGTACTTC
CDR3 protein: CASSFGTDYEQYF

V gene: TRBV7-3
J gene: TRBJ2-7
clone size: NA
D gene: TRBD2
CDR3 DNA: TGTGCCAGCAGCTTAGCAGGCGGGGGAGCGGGGGGCTACGAGCAGTACTTC
CDR3 protein: CASSLAGGGAGGYEQYF

V gene: TRBV7-6
J gene: TRBJ1-1
clone size: NA
D gene: NA
CDR3 DNA: TGTGCCAGCAGCTTGGCCGAAGCGGGGAGGGCTTTCTTT
CDR3 protein: CASSLAEAGRAFF

V gene: TRBV7-9
J gene: TRBJ2-1
clone size: NA
D gene: NA
CDR3 DNA: TGTGCCAGCAGCTTAGCCCCGGGACACAGCTACAATGAGCAGTTCTTC
CDR3 protein: CASSLAPGHSYNEQFF

V gene: TRBV6-1
J gene: TRBJ1-2
clone size: NA
D gene: NA
CDR3 DNA: TGTGCCAGCAGTGGGCGACAGCAATTCGGTGACTACACCTTC
CDR3 protein: CASSGRQQFGDYTF

V gene: TRBV19
J gene: TRBJ2-2
clone size: NA
D gene: NA
CDR3 DNA: TGTGCCAGTAGTATAAAGACAAGCACCGGGGAGCTGTTTTTT
CDR3 protein: CASSIKTSTGELFF

V gene: TRBV29-1
J gene: TRBJ2-5
clone size: once
D gene: NA
CDR3 DNA: TGCAGCGTGGGGAAGGGGGCGGAGGGGACCCAGTACTTC
CDR3 protein: CSVGKGAEGTQYF

V gene: TRBV10-3
J gene: TRBJ1-2
clone size: NA
D gene: NA
CDR3 DNA: TGTGCCATCAGTGACAGCGGGACGCAATTACGCACTAACTATGGCTACACCTTC
CDR3 protein: CAISDSGTQLRTNYGYTF

V gene: TRBV7-8
J gene: TRBJ2-3
clone size: once
D gene: TRBD2
CDR3 DNA: TGTGCCAGCAGCTCCTGGACTAGCGGGGGGTGGCGCGGCACAGATACGCAGTATTTT
CDR3 protein: CASSSWTSGGWRGTDTQYF

V gene: TRBV28
J gene: TRBJ1-2
clone size: once
D gene: NA
CDR3 DNA: TGTGCCAGCAGTACTGGGCAGAGGGATGGCTACACCTTC
CDR3 protein: CASSTGQRDGYTF

V gene: TRBV19
J gene: TRBJ2-7
clone size: NA
D gene: TRBD1
CDR3 DNA: TGTGCCAGCGCCCGACAGGGATTCTACGAGCAGTACTTC
CDR3 protein: CASARQGFYEQYF

V gene: TRBV4-1
J gene: TRBJ2-5
clone size: few
D gene: TRBD2
CDR3 DNA: TGCGCCAGCAGACTAGCGGTCGGAGAGACCCAGTACTTC
CDR3 protein: CASRLAVGETQYF

V gene: TRBV19
J gene: TRBJ2-1
clone size: NA
D gene: TRBD2
CDR3 DNA: TGTGCCAGTAGTTCCCTGTCTAGCGGGGGCCTAAATGAGCAGTTCTTC
CDR3 protein: CASSSLSSGGLNEQFF

V gene: TRBV5-8
J gene: TRBJ1-6
clone size: NA
D gene: TRBD1
CDR3 DNA: TGTGCCAGCGCGGACAGGGGAATTAATTCACCCCTCCACTTT
CDR3 protein: CASADRGINSPLHF

V gene: TRBV11-2
J gene: TRBJ1-6
clone size: NA
D gene: TRBD1
CDR3 DNA: TGTGCCAGCAGCTCATACAGGGGGCCTGCCGGGGTTCCCCTCCACTTT
CDR3 protein: CASSSYRGPAGVPLHF

V gene: TRBV5-1
J gene: TRBJ1-2
clone size: NA
D gene: NA
CDR3 DNA: TGCGCCAGCAGCGCCTCCGGGTCGGTGGGCTACACCTTC
CDR3 protein: CASSASGSVGYTF

V gene: TRBV13
J gene: TRBJ1-3
clone size: few
D gene: TRBD1
CDR3 DNA: TGTGCCAGCAGCCTAGGGACAGGGTTCTCTGGAAACACCATATATTTT
CDR3 protein: CASSLGTGFSGNTIYF

V gene: TRBV15
J gene: TRBJ1-3
clone size: NA
D gene: NA
CDR3 DNA: TGTGCCACCAGCAGAGGAGGGCAGGCCTCCCGTGGAAACACCATATATTTT
CDR3 protein: CATSRGGQASRGNTIYF

V gene: TRBV9
J gene: TRBJ2-1
clone size: NA
D gene: NA
CDR3 DNA: TGTGCCAGCAGGCCGATTGGGGCCAATGAGCAGTTCTTC
CDR3 protein: CASRPIGANEQFF